This T cell receptor beta chain was found in a study of blood T cells in healthy people across ages. Turning to this clonotype: The antigen is unknown.

CDR1 SGHRS and CDR2 YFSETQ come from the germline V gene. Unmatched junction bases numbered 7, after V lost 4 bases and J lost 5 bases. CDR3 length: 14 amino acids. Study-wide points: Shifts in expanded clonotypes may have been confounded by donor CMV status, which was unknown. Those diversity estimates obtained from one million T cells were thought to be underestimates. The percentage of naive T cells correlated strongly with TCR beta diversity.

Next came a second PCR, run for roughly 6 to 11 cycles, which used a sample-barcoded 5' primer along with a J-beta primer mix. TCRdb reanalysed the 5' RACE reads using MiXCR and keeps one entry per CDR3 protein. This table holds 540,000 or so distinct CDR3 sequences, about 25% found once. Material for sequencing was blood. The chain joins TRBV5-1 to TRBJ2-3, with 7 bases matching TRBD2. This receptor was obtained from a woman in her 70s in good health. CDR3 DNA: TGCGCCAGCAGCAGAGCGGGGAGGGAAGATACGCAGTATTTT. Translating it yields CASSRAGREDTQYF.